This entry is about one T cell receptor beta chain. Its antigen is not known. The data are from a study of T cell repertoires in cytomegalovirus infection. Germline V gene data show CDR1 as SGHVS and CDR2 as FQNEAQ. The CDR3 is made up of 18 amino acids. Trimming took 4 bases from V and 3 from J, leaving 25 bases between them. One entry per CDR3 protein results from TCRdb running MiXCR on the reads. Of about 110,000 distinct CDR3 sequences in the sample, over 25% were seen once. The rearrangement uses TRBV7-8 and TRBJ2-7; weak D call: TRBD2 (5 bases). Sequences were derived from CD8+ T cells from cultured PBMCs, sampled from culture after CMV antigen stimulation. The TCR sequence derives from a human donor in good health (CMV status not recorded). Some clones in this sample may be carry-over from other donors' samples. This chain's CDR3 is CASSSKQPRLLGLYEQYF. In DNA, the CDR3 is TGTGCCAGCAGCTCCAAGCAACCAAGACTACTCGGCCTCTACGAGCAGTACTTC.